The 10 T cell receptor beta chains below come from one sample, sequenced in a study of blood T cells in healthy people across ages. With a J-beta primer mix and a sample-barcoded 5' primer, a second PCR ran roughly 7 to 11 cycles. TCRdb passed the 5' RACE reads through MiXCR, listing each CDR3 protein once. This table has roughly 1,500,000 distinct CDR3 sequences, about 31% appearing once. The specimen was blood. Every receptor here comes from a woman in her 30s in good health.

This clonotype showed up just a few times. V gene TRBV12-3 or TRBV12-4 combines with J gene TRBJ2-5; D perhaps matches TRBD1 (7 bases). Trimming pared 3 bases from V and 3 bases from J, leaving 11 bases between. The CDR3 spans 14 residues. The CDR3 nucleotides read TGTGCCAGCAGTTTTGTCAGGGGGGAAGAGACCCAGTACTTC. Amino acid sequence: CASSFVRGEETQYF.

This clonotype showed up just a few times. The V and J genes are TRBV27 and TRBJ2-3; D is ambiguous. With 6 bases removed from V and 3 bases from J, the gap between germline ends came to 13 bases. Germline CDR1 and CDR2: MNHEY and SMNVEV (reference sequence). The CDR3 has 14 residues. CDR3 nucleotides: TGTGCCAGCAGCGCGTTAAAGAATACAGATACGCAGTATTTT. It encodes CASSALKNTDTQYF.

The chain carries TRBV20-1 and TRBJ1-1, with unresolved D. V lost 8 bases to trimming and J lost 4 bases, with 17 bases between them. CDR1 is DFQATT, CDR2 SNEGSKA, per germline (reference sequence). This CDR3 is built from 13 residues. The CDR3 nucleotides are TGCAGTCCCGGTACAGACTCTGGCACTGAAGCTTTCTTT. Its translation is CSPGTDSGTEAFF.

This clonotype was observed many times. The V gene is TRBV27, the J gene TRBJ2-6; D is unresolved. Germline CDR1 and CDR2: MNHEY and SMNVEV (reference sequence). Trimming stripped 6 bases from V and 0 bases from J, with 6 bases between. The CDR3 contains 14 residues. The CDR3 loop is CASSLISGANVLTF. The CDR3 DNA follows: TGTGCCAGCAGCTTGATCTCTGGGGCCAACGTCCTGACTTTC.

This clonotype was seen only a few times. The CDR3 DNA reads as TGTGCCAGCAGTTTATCTGCGGGGCTGAGCAATCAGCCCCAGCATTTT. Amino acids: CASSLSAGLSNQPQHF. The rearrangement uses TRBV27 and TRBJ1-5; perhaps TRBD1 as D (5 bases). This CDR3 spans 16 amino acids. Germline V gene lookup returns CDR1 MNHEY and CDR2 SMNVEV (reference sequence). V lost 0 bases and J lost 1, with 10 bases in between.

On this clonotype itself: One end of the junction does not line up with germline, which may come from a read error. The rearrangement uses TRBV27 and TRBJ2-1, with 7 positions matching TRBD2. Germline lookup yields CDR1 MNHEY and CDR2 SMNVEV (reference sequence). The length of the CDR3 is 15 residues. CDR3 in amino acids: CTSSLGVAGHNEQFF. CDR3 nucleotide sequence: TGTACCAGCAGTTTAGGAGTAGCGGGTCACAATGAGCAGTTCTTC.

The chain couples TRBV28 to TRBJ2-1; 9 bases align to TRBD2. CDR3 length: 14 amino acids. The V gene end was trimmed by 7 bases and the J gene end by 5 bases; junction bases not matched to a gene: 6. Germline lookup yields CDR1 MDHEN and CDR2 SYDVKM. The CDR3 is CASNPGLANNEQFF. The CDR3 nucleotides are TGTGCCAGCAACCCCGGACTAGCGAACAATGAGCAGTTCTTC.

The chain is built from TRBV12-5 and TRBJ1-1; the match to TRBD1 covers 7 bases. V dropped 3 bases and J dropped 4; count of bases not matched to a gene: 5. Germline assignment: CDR1 LGHNT and CDR2 FRNRAP. CDR3 length equals 14 residues. The CDR3 DNA is TGTGCTAGTGGTTTCGGGACAGTGAGCACTGAAGCTTTCTTT. As protein: CASGFGTVSTEAFF.

In regard to this clonotype: Germline is not matched at one junction end, which may reflect a read error. This sequence joins TRBV4-1 and TRBJ1-2, with D uncertain. The CDR3 is 16 amino acids. Germline V gives CDR1 MGHRA, CDR2 YSYEKL. CDR3 region: CASSHPKFFLNYGCTF. In DNA, the CDR3 is TGCGCCAGCAGCCACCCAAAATTTTTTCTAAACTATGGCTGCACCTTC.

V is TRBV4-1 and J is TRBJ2-7; D gene ambiguous. V lost 6 bases to trimming and J lost 1 base, with 13 bases between them. CDR1 MGHRA and CDR2 YSYEKL come from the germline V gene. The CDR3 totals 14 residues. Written as DNA, the CDR3 is TGCGCCAGCAGTCAATACCAGGAGTCCTACGAGCAGTACTTC. Translated, it gives CASSQYQESYEQYF.